Shown below are 3 T cell receptor beta chains from a single sample sequenced in a study of cytomegalovirus exposure and HLA in healthy donors. Primers for the PCR totalled 60 Vbeta and 13 Jbeta. Some clones are missing from TCRdb's copy, which holds only in-frame ones; the method was immunoSEQ multiplex PCR. The sample contains 150,000 to 200,000 clones, more than 60% of which appear only once. Sequenced input: PBMCs. Receptors originate from a woman between 40 and 55 years old in good health and CMV-seropositive.

This chain joins TRBV28 and TRBJ1-1; unclear D gene. The germline V gene has CDR1 MDHEN and CDR2 SYDVKM. The CDR3 spans 11 residues. V was clipped by 7 bases and J by 7 bases, with 10 bases between them. Here the CDR3 reads CASTLPDEAFF. CDR3 nucleotides: TGTGCCAGCACCCTCCCAGATGAAGCTTTCTTT.

CDR3 DNA sequence: TGTGCCTGGAGTAAGGGAGGGGGCGAGCAGTACTTC. Its translation is CAWSKGGGEQYF. The V gene is TRBV30, the J gene TRBJ2-7; D is perhaps TRBD2 (7 bases). The V gene lost 2 bases and the J gene lost 6 bases, with 11 bases spanning the gap. The CDR3 extends over 12 amino acids. CDR1 GTSNPN and CDR2 SVGIG come from the germline V gene (reference sequence).

This clone was recorded only once. The V gene is TRBV19, the J gene TRBJ1-5; 7 bases map to TRBD1. Germline assignment: CDR1 LNHDA and CDR2 SQIVND (reference sequence). The CDR3 is made up of 17 amino acids. The junction had 9 bases not matched to a gene; V was cut back by 3 bases and J by 1 base. CDR3 amino acids: CASSIRGSTISNQPQHF. CDR3 bases: TGTGCCAGTAGTATCAGGGGGAGTACTATAAGCAATCAGCCCCAGCATTTT. Filled out from reference TRBV19 and TRBJ1-5, the complete variable domain reads DGGITQSPKYLFRKEGQNVTLSCEQNLNHDAMYWYRQDPGQGLRLIYYSQIVNDFQKGDIAEGYSVSREKKESFPLTVTSAQKNPTAFYLCASSIRGSTISNQPQHFGDGTRLSIL.